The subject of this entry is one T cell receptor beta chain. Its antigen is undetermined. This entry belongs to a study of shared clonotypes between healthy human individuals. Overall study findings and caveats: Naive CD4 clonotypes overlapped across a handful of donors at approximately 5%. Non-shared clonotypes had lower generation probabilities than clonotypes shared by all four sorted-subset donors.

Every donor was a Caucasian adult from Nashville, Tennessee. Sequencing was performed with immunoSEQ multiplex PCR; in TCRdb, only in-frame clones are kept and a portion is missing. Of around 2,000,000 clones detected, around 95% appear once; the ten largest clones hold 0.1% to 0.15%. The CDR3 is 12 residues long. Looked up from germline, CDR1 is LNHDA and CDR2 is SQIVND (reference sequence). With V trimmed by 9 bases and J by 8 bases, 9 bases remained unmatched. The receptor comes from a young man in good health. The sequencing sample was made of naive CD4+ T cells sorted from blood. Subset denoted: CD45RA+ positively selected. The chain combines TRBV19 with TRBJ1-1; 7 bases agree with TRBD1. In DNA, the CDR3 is TGTGCCAGCGGGGCCAGGGGGAGGGAAGCTTTCTTT. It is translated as CASGARGREAFF.